The present TCR beta chain was sequenced within a study of T cell responses to AZD1222 COVID-19 vaccine. CDR1 and CDR2 from the germline V gene are ENHRY and SYGVKD. The CDR3 has 15 residues. Trimming took 4 bases from V and 3 from J; bases not matched to a gene: 5. Of note for this clone: The target antigen is unknown.

Using immunoSEQ multiplex PCR, the repertoire was profiled, and TCRdb retains in-frame clones only, with some absent. The profile covers 130,000 to 150,000 clones, with around nine tenths appearing a single time and approximately 2.9% taken by the ten largest. Points from the study as a whole: Spike-specific TCRs gained breadth and depth after people received two AZD1222 doses. Vaccine-related CD4 TCRs covered spike, predominating at 160-218 and 743-854. White British donors predominated, females outnumbered males, and clonal diversity was possibly underestimated.

The receptor's source is an adult in good health. This chain links TRBV10-3 with TRBJ2-4, with 8 bases matching TRBD2. The source material was peripheral blood, sampled on day 0 of MenACWY control vaccination. CDR3 in DNA: TGTGCCATCAGTGTTGGTAGCGGGATCAAAAACATTCAGTACTTC. Encoded protein: CAISVGSGIKNIQYF.